The rows below give T cell receptor beta chains drawn from one sample of a study of glioma-infiltrating T cells after dendritic cell vaccination. Generated by immunoSEQ multiplex PCR, the TCRdb table keeps only in-frame clones and is missing some. The sample includes roughly 100,000 clones, around 90% of them seen just once. The sequencing used blood, collected after dendritic cell vaccination. The source is a human donor with glioblastoma. Both conserved end residues are part of each CDR3. A D gene is named only where the DNA matches it firmly. Clone size is shown for a subset of rows, as once, few, many or a class of expanded clone.

TRBV5-1	TRBJ2-1	-	TRBD2	CASSSELAGGHEQFF	TGCGCCAGCAGCTCAGAACTAGCGGGAGGACATGAGCAGTTCTTC
TRBV19	TRBJ2-3	-	-	CASSIFGLGENTQYF	TGTGCCAGTAGTATATTTGGTTTGGGCGAGAATACGCAGTATTTT
TRBV23-1	TRBJ2-7	-	TRBD1	CASSHPDRYEQYF	TGCGCCAGCAGTCACCCGGACAGGTACGAGCAGTACTTC
TRBV9	TRBJ1-1	-	TRBD1	CASTRDRGWTEAFF	TGTGCCAGCACCAGGGACAGGGGATGGACTGAAGCTTTCTTT
TRBV6-6	TRBJ2-3	-	-	CASSSRTGGGTDTQYF	TGTGCCAGCAGTAGCCGCACCGGCGGGGGCACAGATACGCAGTATTTT
TRBV4-1	TRBJ2-1	-	TRBD2	CASSPGGGGTYNEQFF	TGCGCCAGCAGCCCAGGAGGCGGGGGGACCTACAATGAGCAGTTCTTC
TRBV4-1	TRBJ1-4	-	-	CASSPSPQGNEKLFF	TGCGCCAGCAGCCCCTCTCCACAGGGAAATGAAAAACTGTTTTTT
TRBV7-9	TRBJ2-3	-	TRBD2	CASSSAFSGRKSDTDTQYF	TGTGCCAGCAGCTCAGCCTTTAGCGGGAGAAAGTCTGACACAGATACGCAGTATTTT
TRBV29-1	TRBJ2-5	-	TRBD2	CSAPASGTSEETQYF	TGCAGCGCCCCTGCCTCCGGGACTAGTGAAGAGACCCAGTACTTC
TRBV18	TRBJ1-2	-	-	CASSPEAGAYGYTF	TGTGCCAGCTCACCTGAAGCGGGCGCCTATGGCTACACCTTC
TRBV5-1	TRBJ2-7	-	TRBD2	CASSFGGGGYEQYF	TGCGCCAGCAGCTTCGGCGGCGGGGGATACGAGCAGTACTTC
TRBV6-1	TRBJ2-5	-	-	CASPSFQETQYF	TGTGCCAGCCCGTCTTTCCAAGAGACCCAGTACTTC
TRBV19	TRBJ2-5	-	TRBD1	CASSQDRGQETQYF	TGTGCCAGTAGCCAGGACAGGGGGCAAGAGACCCAGTACTTC
TRBV4-1	TRBJ1-1	-	-	CASSQAGRLEAFF	TGCGCCAGCAGCCAAGCTGGCCGACTTGAGGCTTTCTTT
TRBV5-1	TRBJ1-3	-	-	CASSLDQGLSGNTIYF	TGCGCCAGCAGCTTGGATCAGGGATTGTCTGGAAACACCATATATTTT
TRBV15	TRBJ2-7	-	TRBD2	CATSQTLAGDYEQYF	TGTGCCACCAGCCAGACCCTAGCGGGAGACTACGAGCAGTACTTC
TRBV11-2	TRBJ1-2	-	TRBD1	CASSSEGQAVVYGYTF	TGTGCCAGCAGCTCGGAGGGACAGGCAGTGGTCTATGGCTACACCTTC
TRBV9	TRBJ1-5	-	-	CASSVDYSNQPQHF	TGTGCCAGCAGCGTAGATTATAGCAATCAGCCCCAGCATTTT
TRBV19	TRBJ2-7	-	-	CASSIGRGPYEQYF	TGTGCCAGTAGTATAGGGCGGGGGCCCTACGAGCAGTACTTC
TRBV6-6	TRBJ1-1	-	TRBD1	CASSHDRGGYTEAFF	TGTGCCAGCAGCCATGACAGGGGTGGGTACACTGAAGCTTTCTTT
TRBV5-1	TRBJ2-1	-	TRBD1	CASSQDRGLQLQFF	TGCGCCAGCAGCCAGGACAGGGGGCTCCAGCTGCAGTTCTTC
TRBV5-4	TRBJ1-2	-	-	CASSLGTGEVSNYGYTF	TGTGCCAGCAGCTTGGGAACGGGGGAGGTGTCTAACTATGGCTACACCTTC
TRBV6-1	TRBJ2-7	once	-	CASSETVYYEQYF	TGTGCCAGCAGTGAAACAGTCTACTACGAGCAGTACTTC
TRBV27	TRBJ1-6	-	-	CASSLDFSANSPLHF	TGTGCCAGCAGTTTGGACTTTTCGGCAAATTCACCCCTCCACTTT
TRBV5-1	TRBJ1-6	-	TRBD1	CASSLVGQGANSPLHF	TGCGCCAGCAGCTTGGTTGGACAGGGGGCGAATTCACCCCTCCACTTT
TRBV29-1	TRBJ2-1	-	-	CSVLAGQLYNEQFF	TGCAGCGTTCTTGCGGGACAGCTCTACAATGAGCAGTTCTTC